Following are 13 T cell receptor beta chains from one sample sequenced in a study of cytomegalovirus exposure and HLA in healthy donors (dated by TCRdb to about 2017). Library preparation used the immunoSEQ multiplex PCR assay. For the multiplex PCR, a mixture combining 60 forward primers for TCR Vbeta segments and 13 reverse primers for TCR Jbeta segments was used. Imported from immuneACCESS, the table was reduced by TCRdb to in-frame sequences with V and J called. These copies leave out some clones; in studies compared against another copy, an unresolved V gene accounts for under half, and the cause of the remainder is not known. This sample gives over 150,000 clones in total; about 70% of them show up just once. Less than 3.5% of the sample lies in the top ten. The specimen sequenced was PBMCs. The receptor set was obtained from a woman in her forties in good health and CMV-seropositive.

This clone was observed a few times. The gene calls are TRBV4-2 and TRBJ2-7; tentatively, D is TRBD1 (5 bases). CDR3 length equals 13 residues. V was clipped by 4 bases and J by 0 bases, with 7 bases between them. Germline assignment: CDR1 LGHNA and CDR2 YNFKEQ. The chain's CDR3 is CASSLDTSYEQYF. The CDR3 DNA follows: TGTGCCAGCAGCCTGGACACCTCCTACGAGCAGTACTTC.

The chain employs TRBV5-1 and TRBJ2-3, with D possibly being TRBD1 (6 bases). This CDR3 has 18 residues. Germline-derived CDR1 and CDR2 are SGHRS and YFSETQ. Trimming stripped 0 bases from V and 0 bases from J, with 17 bases between. CDR3 coding DNA: TGCGCCAGCAGCTTGGCCACGACAGGCGCCAAGAGCACAGATACGCAGTATTTT. This gives the protein CASSLATTGAKSTDTQYF.

The chain employs TRBV10-3 and TRBJ2-7; 8 nucleotides line up with TRBD1. The V gene end was trimmed by 2 bases and the J gene end by 6 bases; junction bases not matched to a gene: 6. Germline CDR1 is ENHRY and CDR2 is SYGVKD. The CDR3 covers 14 residues. The CDR3 bases are TGTGCCATCAGTGAGGCCGGGACAGGATGCGAGCAGTACTTC. This codes for CAISEAGTGCEQYF.

The genes are TRBV9 and TRBJ2-3; 7 positions match TRBD2. Germline CDR1 is SGDLS and CDR2 is YYNGEE. Trimming at V came to 2 bases and at J to 5 bases, leaving 8 bases not matched to a gene. CDR3 size: 15 residues. CDR3 DNA sequence: TGTGCCAGCAGCGTCGGGACTAACTCTAAAGATACGCAGTATTTT. It specifies CASSVGTNSKDTQYF.

The chain has TRBV14 and TRBJ2-1; TRBD2 matches at 14 bases. The CDR3 is 19 residues long. Germline V lookup: CDR1 SGHDN, CDR2 FVKESK. V lost 0 bases to trimming and J lost 7 bases; unmatched junction nucleotides: 11. The CDR3 coding sequence is TGTGCCAGCAGCCAAGAGCTGGGGACCGGGACTAGCGGGAGTAATGAGCAGTTCTTC. It is translated as CASSQELGTGTSGSNEQFF.

A single count supports this clone. The chain has TRBV27 and TRBJ1-2; 8 nucleotides line up with TRBD1. The germline gives CDR1 MNHEY, CDR2 SMNVEV (reference sequence). The CDR3 is made up of 18 amino acids. V was clipped by 5 bases and J by 2 bases; unmatched bases: 16. The chain's CDR3 is CASSPQQGGLLVNYGYTF. CDR3 nucleotides: TGTGCCAGCAGTCCCCAACAGGGGGGCCTTCTCGTCAACTATGGCTACACCTTC.

This rearrangement joins TRBV27 to TRBJ2-7; 12 nucleotides agree with TRBD2. The germline V gene encodes CDR1 MNHEY and CDR2 SMNVEV (reference sequence). The V and J ends lost 6 bases and 4 bases, in that order; junction bases with no gene match: 7. The CDR3 spans 15 residues. CDR3 sequence reads: CASSRTSGTLYEQYF. The DNA for the CDR3 is TGTGCCAGCAGCCGGACTAGCGGGACTTTATACGAGCAGTACTTC.

This clone showed up just a few times. The J gene is TRBJ2-3, the V gene TRBV4-1, with D possibly being TRBD1 (7 bases). V lost 6 bases to trimming and J lost 0 bases, with 13 bases between them. This CDR3 region has 15 residues. The germline V gene has CDR1 MGHRA and CDR2 YSYEKL. CDR3 protein: CASRNAGQSTDTQYF. The DNA of the CDR3 is TGCGCCAGCAGAAACGCGGGACAGAGCACAGATACGCAGTATTTT.

In its sample, this clone was seen a few times. This chain uses TRBV4-3 with TRBJ2-1; 7 nucleotides agree with TRBD1. Germline loops: CDR1 LGHNA, CDR2 YSLEER. This CDR3 comprises 16 residues. Losses at the gene ends were 2 bases for V and 0 bases for J; bases not matched to a gene: 4. The CDR3 sequence is CASSQSTGSSYNEQFF. The CDR3 DNA is TGCGCCAGCAGCCAATCGACAGGGAGCTCCTACAATGAGCAGTTCTTC.

The sample holds a few counts of this clone. V and J are TRBV5-5 and TRBJ2-1, with 9 bases identical to TRBD2. Germline CDR1 SGHKS, CDR2 YYEKEE (reference sequence). Germline trimming cut 0 bases from V and 3 bases from J; bases unmatched to any gene: 1. This CDR3 has 15 amino acids. The CDR3 here is CASSLVSGSYNEQFF. The CDR3 DNA reads TGTGCCAGCAGCTTGGTTAGCGGGAGCTACAATGAGCAGTTCTTC.

The rearrangement links TRBV10-3 to TRBJ2-7, with D perhaps TRBD1 (5 bases). CDR3 length: 12 residues. Deletions cut 2 bases from V and 8 bases from J, with 10 bases between. CDR1 and CDR2 from the germline V gene are ENHRY and SYGVKD. The CDR3 DNA reads TGTGCCATCAGTGAGGACAGCGAAAAGCAGTACTTC. The encoded protein is CAISEDSEKQYF.

The chain links TRBV4-3 to TRBJ2-1; D is perhaps TRBD1 (5 bases). This CDR3 is built from 16 residues. Looked up from germline, CDR1 is LGHNA and CDR2 is YSLEER. Trimming removed 0 bases at V and 3 bases at J, with 12 bases between. Here the CDR3 DNA reads TGCGCCAGCAGCCAAGATTGGAGACAGAGCTACAATGAGCAGTTCTTC. Its translation is CASSQDWRQSYNEQFF.

The chain carries TRBV6-5 and TRBJ2-1, with D maybe TRBD1 (5 bases). Germline V CDR1 and CDR2: MNHEY, SVGAGI. Trimming removed 2 bases from V and 4 bases from J, with 12 bases in between. There are 15 residues in the CDR3. Written as DNA, the CDR3 is TGTGCCAGCAGTTACGGGCAGGGTTTGTACAATGAGCAGTTCTTC. This encodes CASSYGQGLYNEQFF.